This TCR beta chain was obtained from a study of regulatory T cells in long-lasting Graves disease. This clonotype has only a few counts. Its specificity is not known. V lost 6 bases, J lost 4 bases, and 5 bases stayed unmatched. The CDR3 runs to 12 residues. Germline V lookup: CDR1 DFQATT, CDR2 SNEGSKA (reference sequence). The authors built TCR beta libraries using iRepertoire HTBI primers and Arm-PCR of CDR3 regions. Per the original methods: The samples included 60 to 65 TRBV and about 13 TRBJ segments. TCRdb independently ran MiXCR on the multiplex PCR reads; one entry per CDR3 protein. TCRdb, not the original authors, processed these V and J calls. The repertoire consists of 650,000 to 700,000 distinct CDR3 sequences, with around 30% occurring once and the leading ten covering roughly 41%. The sample's time point: persistent/refractory GD, antithyroid drugs over 5 years with positive TRAb. The authors made the TCR library using RNA they extracted from PBMCs. Under American Thyroid Association guidelines, Graves' disease was diagnosed.

Overall study results and limits: Public clonotype sharing was higher in persistent than newly diagnosed patients. Persistent Graves' patients showed reduced TCR diversity versus newly diagnosed patients.

The J gene is TRBJ1-1, the V gene TRBV20-1, with TRBD1 identical over 7 bases. Sequencing used peripheral blood mononuclear cells (PBMCs), obtained when the disease was refractory, from a patient treated with antithyroid drugs. The clonotype originates from a female donor with Graves disease. The chain's CDR3 is CSARQGSTEAFF. For the CDR3, the DNA is TGCAGTGCGAGACAGGGATCCACTGAAGCTTTCTTT.